This T cell receptor beta chain was profiled in a study of cytomegalovirus exposure and HLA in healthy donors. Remarks on this clone: What it binds is unknown.

Primers for the PCR totalled 60 Vbeta and 13 Jbeta. Here immunoSEQ multiplex PCR was the method, and the copy in TCRdb shows in-frame clones only, minus some. The sample shows 100,000 to 150,000 clones, 75% to 85% of them seen only once. V lost 0 bases, J lost 1 base, and 4 bases lay in between. The CDR3 is 13 amino acids. CDR1 is SGHDT and CDR2 is YYEEEE in the germline V gene. Study conclusions and caveats: Accurate prediction of HLA-A and HLA-B alleles (for most subjects) was reportedly achieved from TCR beta sequences.

The V call is TRBV5-6, the J call TRBJ1-1; D unresolved. The clonotype originates from a man aged 35-49 years in good health and CMV-seronegative. Material: PBMCs. CDR3 in DNA: TGTGCCAGCAGCTTGGTCCGGAACACTGAAGCTTTCTTT. This encodes CASSLVRNTEAFF.